This TCR beta chain was captured in a study of CD4+ T cells in melanoma. Points from the study as a whole: CD8+ T cell, macrophage and B cell function reportedly correlated with neoantigen-specific CD4+ T cells. In melanoma, neoantigen-specific CD4+ T cells reportedly differed in differentiation state.

Concerning this clone itself: Its antigen is still unknown.

The data were produced by immunoSEQ multiplex PCR, yet TCRdb's version contains in-frame clones alone and is incomplete. Here the sample spans around 110,000 clones, around 93% being singletons. Germline assignment: CDR1 MRHNA and CDR2 SNTAGT. This CDR3 comprises 14 residues. V lost 4 bases and J 3 bases, leaving 9 bases between the germline ends. This receptor was taken from a human donor with melanoma. The chain carries TRBV6-4 and TRBJ2-2; no clear D gene. Sequencing used peripheral blood. The CDR3 here is CASSVGPDTGELFF. The DNA of the CDR3 is TGTGCCAGCAGTGTTGGCCCAGACACCGGGGAGCTGTTTTTT.